This T cell receptor beta chain is drawn from a study of T cell responses to AZD1222 COVID-19 vaccine. On the study more broadly: Second doses were pooled across both intervals (about 4 or about 12 weeks). Study-level points and caveats: Across spike, vaccine-associated CD4 TCRs were found, dominant at 160-218 and 743-854. White British donors predominated, females outnumbered males, and clonal diversity was possibly underestimated.

Method: immunoSEQ multiplex PCR; TCRdb's copy keeps in-frame clones and lacks some. The sample has some 150,000 clones, roughly 85% seen once. Per germline, CDR1 SGHVS and CDR2 FQNEAQ. The V gene lost 7 bases and the J gene lost 4 bases, with 16 bases spanning the gap. There are 14 residues in the CDR3. Comments on this clone: The antigen remains undetermined.

The source was peripheral blood, collected on day 0 of AZD1222 vaccination. This TCR derives from an adult in good health. The rearrangement uses TRBV7-8 and TRBJ2-5; TRBD2 might be the D (6 bases). CDR3 sequence: CASTVAVGRETQYF. Written as DNA, the CDR3 is TGTGCCAGCACCGTAGCGGTCGGTCGAGAGACCCAGTACTTC.